The 11 T cell receptor beta chains below come from one sample, sequenced in a study of beta chain features in type 1 diabetes. Expressed TCRB transcripts were sequenced because the entire RNA isolate underwent reverse transcription. Clones were read by immunoSEQ multiplex PCR, and TCRdb kept only the in-frame ones, dropping some. The sample includes 390,000 or so clones, about 15% of them seen just once. The source material was naive CD4+ T cells from blood. The receptors come from a man aged 25-40 years in good health.

The chain couples TRBV7-2 to TRBJ2-1, with 7 bases fitting TRBD2. V lost 5 bases and J lost 9; bases outside the gene matches: 7. Germline V gives CDR1 SGHTA, CDR2 FQGNSA. The CDR3 consists of 13 residues. The CDR3: CASSPTGRTEQFF. In nucleotides, the CDR3 is TGTGCCAGCAGCCCTACCGGGAGGACTGAGCAGTTCTTC.

The chain combines TRBV9 with TRBJ1-2; D unresolved. From germline, CDR1 is SGDLS and CDR2 YYNGEE. Trimming took off 0 bases at V and 2 bases at J, with 5 bases between the two ends. The CDR3 consists of 13 residues. CDR3 in amino acids: CASSVEQNYGYTF. In DNA form, the CDR3 reads TGTGCCAGCAGCGTAGAACAAAACTATGGCTACACCTTC.

This clone has a handful of counts. The rearrangement joins TRBV28 to TRBJ2-3; 8 bases match TRBD2. The V gene end was trimmed by 6 bases and the J gene end by 3 bases; junction bases not matched to a gene: 11. CDR1 MDHEN and CDR2 SYDVKM come from the germline V gene. The CDR3 is 16 residues long. In DNA, the CDR3 is TGTGCCAGCAGCCCATCCACGGGACTAGTAACAGATACGCAGTATTTT. Amino acids: CASSPSTGLVTDTQYF.

CDR3 coding DNA: TGTGCCAGCAGCGTAGGCGCCGGGCTCACGAACACTGAAGCTTTCTTT. Amino acid sequence: CASSVGAGLTNTEAFF. The J gene is TRBJ1-1, the V gene TRBV9, with D unresolved. Trimming took off 0 bases at V and 1 base at J, with 13 bases between the two ends. Per the germline V gene, CDR1 is SGDLS and CDR2 is YYNGEE. This CDR3 comprises 16 residues.

This clone was detected only a few times. CDR3 nucleotides: TGTGCCATCAGAGACACTAGCCGTAACTACAATGAGCAGTTCTTC. This translates into CAIRDTSRNYNEQFF. J is TRBJ2-1 and V is TRBV10-3; D may be TRBD2 (6 bases). From germline, CDR1 is ENHRY and CDR2 SYGVKD. The CDR3 has 15 amino acids. Trimming took 6 bases from V and 3 from J, leaving 15 bases between them.

This clone was seen a few times. V is TRBV5-1 and J is TRBJ2-7, with D tentatively TRBD1 (7 bases). The CDR3 consists of 13 residues. Deletions cut 4 bases from V and 3 bases from J, with 11 bases between. Looked up from germline, CDR1 is SGHRS and CDR2 is YFSETQ. CDR3 DNA: TGCGCCAGCAGCGCGGGACAGTACTACGAGCAGTACTTC. This encodes CASSAGQYYEQYF.

This clone came up a few times. The rearrangement uses TRBV7-2 and TRBJ2-2; D gene uncertain. Trimming removed 1 base from V and 1 base from J, with 4 bases in between. The germline V gene encodes CDR1 SGHTA and CDR2 FQGNSA. The CDR3 extends over 14 amino acids. This chain's CDR3 is CASSLERNTGELFF. The DNA for the CDR3 is TGTGCCAGCAGCTTAGAACGGAACACCGGGGAGCTGTTTTTT.

The J gene is TRBJ2-7, the V gene TRBV4-3; 7 positions match TRBD1. J lost 3 bases, V lost 4 bases, and 3 bases had no gene match. Germline V gene sequence: CDR1 LGHNA, CDR2 YSLEER. This CDR3 has 13 amino acids. The CDR3 sequence: CASSRGQRYEQYF. In DNA form, the CDR3 reads TGCGCCAGCAGCCGGGGACAGCGCTACGAGCAGTACTTC.

This clone was observed a handful of times. J is TRBJ1-1 and V is TRBV30; the D gene is possibly TRBD1 (6 bases). This CDR3 has 14 residues. Germline V gene lookup returns CDR1 GTSNPN and CDR2 SVGIG (reference sequence). The V end lost 2 bases, the J end lost 3 bases, and 13 bases lay between the germline ends. In DNA, the CDR3 is TGTGCCTGGAGTCCCTACACAGGGTACACTGAAGCTTTCTTT. Protein: CAWSPYTGYTEAFF. The full variable domain, completed using reference TRBV30 and TRBJ1-1, is SQTIHQWPATLVQPVGSPLSLECTVEGTSNPNLYWYRQAAGRGLQLLFYSVGIGQISSEVPQNLSASRPQDRQFILSSKKLLLSDSGFYLCAWSPYTGYTEAFFGQGTRLTVV.

The rearrangement uses TRBV4-1 and TRBJ1-3; D uncertain. The germline gives CDR1 MGHRA, CDR2 YSYEKL. The CDR3 sequence is 16 residues long. V dropped 1 base and J dropped 0 bases, with 10 bases sitting between them. The CDR3 DNA sequence: TGCGCCAGCAGCCAAGGGAGTGGAAGCTCTGGAAACACCATATATTTT. It specifies CASSQGSGSSGNTIYF.

This clone has only a few counts. The chain employs TRBV7-9 and TRBJ2-1; D may be TRBD1 (7 bases). CDR1 and CDR2 from the germline V gene are SEHNR and FQNEAQ (reference sequence). V was clipped by 3 bases and J by 4 bases, with 16 bases between them. The CDR3 contains 16 residues. The CDR3 protein is CASSFLTGRIYNEQFF. Here the CDR3 DNA reads TGTGCCAGCAGCTTCCTGACAGGGAGGATTTACAATGAGCAGTTCTTC.